The 27 T cell receptor beta chains reported below all come from one sample, sequenced in a study of shared clonotypes between healthy human individuals. Assay: immunoSEQ multiplex PCR; the TCRdb copy retains only in-frame clones and omits some. The table includes roughly 1.4 million clones, less than 99% detected once. The source material was naive CD4+ T cells sorted from blood. Subset here: CD45RA+ positively selected. All receptors derive from a young man in good health.

The rearrangement links TRBV7-2 to TRBJ2-1, with 9 bases that match TRBD2. Germline V gene lookup returns CDR1 SGHTA and CDR2 FQGNSA. The CDR3 runs 18 residues. V shed 4 bases, J shed 0 bases, and the junction held 10 bases outside the gene matches. Written as DNA, the CDR3 is TGTGCCAGCAGCTCCCGAAGAGCGGGAGGCTTCTCCTACAATGAGCAGTTCTTC. It is translated as CASSSRRAGGFSYNEQFF.

This chain joins TRBV6-5 and TRBJ2-2; D is possibly TRBD2 (5 bases). This CDR3 region has 14 residues. Germline CDR1 and CDR2: MNHEY and SVGAGI. Trimming removed 7 bases at V and 5 bases at J, with 14 bases between. The CDR3, as DNA: TGTGCCAGCACTGGAGGTTTCTTGACCGGGGAGCTGTTTTTT. Translating it yields CASTGGFLTGELFF.

CDR3 nucleotide sequence: TGTGCCAGCAGTGAGTCGACAGGCCCCTACTACGAGCAGTACTTC. Its translation is CASSESTGPYYEQYF. The chain couples TRBV6-1 to TRBJ2-7; tentative D call: TRBD1 (6 bases). Looked up from germline, CDR1 is MNHNS and CDR2 is SASEGT. The CDR3 extends over 15 amino acids. V lost 3 bases, J lost 3 bases, and 15 bases lay in between.

This clone was seen a single time. This sequence joins TRBV6-1 and TRBJ1-5; D ambiguous. The CDR3 is 14 amino acids. Trimming removed 2 bases from V and 9 bases from J, with 14 bases in between. Germline-derived CDR1 and CDR2 are MNHNS and SASEGT. The CDR3 protein is CASSENGHRVPQHF. CDR3 in DNA: TGTGCCAGCAGTGAAAATGGTCATCGTGTGCCCCAGCATTTT.

This rearrangement joins TRBV7-2 to TRBJ2-1, with 8 bases identical to TRBD2. J gave up 1 base and V 2 bases, and 4 bases lay outside the gene matches. Germline assignment: CDR1 SGHTA and CDR2 FQGNSA. The CDR3 spans 16 residues. As DNA, the CDR3 is TGTGCCAGCAGCTTATGGGCTAGCGGGTCCTACAATGAGCAGTTCTTC. Translation gives CASSLWASGSYNEQFF.

The chain is built from TRBV10-2 and TRBJ1-3; no firm D call. Germline CDR1 and CDR2: WSHSY and SAAADI. The V end was cut by 0 bases, the J end by 0 bases, with 9 bases between. This CDR3 spans 16 amino acids. The CDR3 DNA is TGCGCCAGCAGTGAGTCGATGGGTAACTCTGGAAACACCATATATTTT. Protein sequence: CASSESMGNSGNTIYF.

V usage is TRBV18 and J usage is TRBJ2-7, with 11 positions matching TRBD2. The length of the CDR3 is 15 residues. V gave up 6 bases and J gave up 2 bases; unmatched junction bases: 6. The germline V gene encodes CDR1 KGHSH and CDR2 LQKENI. This CDR3 reads CASSQGTSGAYEQYF. The DNA of the CDR3 is TGTGCCAGCTCCCAAGGGACTAGCGGAGCCTACGAGCAGTACTTC. Based on the CDR3 plus reference TRBV18 and TRBJ2-7, the full variable domain is NAGVMQNPRHLVRRRGQEARLRCSPMKGHSHVYWYRQLPEEGLKFMVYLQKENIIDESGMPKERFSAEFPKEGPSILRIQQVVRGDSAAYFCASSQGTSGAYEQYFGPGTRLTVT.

The chain is built from TRBV18 and TRBJ2-2, with D possibly matching TRBD1 (6 bases). Germline assignment: CDR1 KGHSH and CDR2 LQKENI. The V end was cut by 5 bases, the J end by 6 bases, with 13 bases between. The CDR3 is made up of 14 amino acids. The CDR3 DNA reads as TGTGCCAGCTCAGAGTACAGGGATGCCGGGGAGCTGTTTTTT. Amino acid sequence: CASSEYRDAGELFF.

About this clone itself: The sample holds other DNA sequences that translate to the same CDR3. The V and J genes are TRBV7-9 and TRBJ1-2, with 8 bases aligning to TRBD1. The length of the CDR3 is 14 residues. The junction had 4 bases not matched to a gene; V was cut back by 4 bases and J by 3 bases. Germline V gene data show CDR1 as SEHNR and CDR2 as FQNEAQ (reference sequence). This CDR3 reads CASSSGQGDYGYTF. The CDR3 DNA follows: TGTGCCAGCAGCTCAGGACAGGGCGACTATGGCTACACCTTC.

This clone was seen just once. The chain couples TRBV29-1 to TRBJ2-5; maybe TRBD1 (5 bases). V gave up 1 base and J gave up 2 bases, with 11 bases separating them. CDR3 size: 14 residues. From germline, CDR1 is SQVTM and CDR2 ANQGSEA. The CDR3 bases are TGCAGCGTTGAAGGAAGGGGATTGCAAGAGACCCAGTACTTC. It specifies CSVEGRGLQETQYF.

The J gene is TRBJ2-7, the V gene TRBV7-6; TRBD2 aligns across 8 bases. Trimming cost V 1 base and J 2 bases; bases outside gene matches: 7. The CDR3 spans 16 residues. Germline loops: CDR1 SGHVS, CDR2 FNYEAQ. In DNA, the CDR3 is TGTGCCAGCAGCTTAGGTGGAACTAGCGGTGCCTACGAGCAGTACTTC. Its translation is CASSLGGTSGAYEQYF.

This chain joins TRBV30 and TRBJ1-4; 8 bases match TRBD1. The CDR3 extends over 17 amino acids. The V gene's germline CDR1 is GTSNPN and CDR2 SVGIG (reference sequence). With V trimmed by 2 bases and J by 3 bases, 11 bases remained unmatched. The DNA for the CDR3 is TGTGCCTGGAGTCGGCAGGGGGCCATTCGTTCTAATGAAAAACTGTTTTTT. Amino acid sequence: CAWSRQGAIRSNEKLFF.

V gene TRBV7-2 combines with J gene TRBJ1-4; no clear D. Trimming removed 0 bases at V and 8 bases at J, with 7 bases between. The CDR3 runs to 13 residues. Germline V CDR1 and CDR2: SGHTA, FQGNSA. The CDR3 region has the DNA TGTGCCAGCAGCTTAGCGTGGGGAGAAAAACTGTTTTTT. It encodes CASSLAWGEKLFF.

This chain links TRBV4-2 with TRBJ1-3; 8 nucleotides align to TRBD1. The CDR3 consists of 18 residues. Losses at the gene ends were 3 bases for V and 0 bases for J; bases not matched to a gene: 10. CDR1 is LGHNA and CDR2 is YNFKEQ in the germline V gene. Here the CDR3 DNA reads TGTGCCAGCAGCCAGGGGTTAGGTGGACAGGGCTCTGGAAACACCATATATTTT. Protein product: CASSQGLGGQGSGNTIYF.

The chain employs TRBV28 and TRBJ2-3; 7 nucleotides align to TRBD2. CDR3 length equals 15 residues. The V gene end was trimmed by 3 bases and the J gene end by 4 bases; junction bases not matched to a gene: 7. Germline V gives CDR1 MDHEN, CDR2 SYDVKM. The CDR3 loop is CASSLAGRAPDTQYF. In DNA form, the CDR3 reads TGTGCCAGCAGTTTGGCGGGGAGGGCCCCAGATACGCAGTATTTT.

The chain links TRBV7-2 to TRBJ2-7; 7 bases agree with TRBD2. Germline assignment: CDR1 SGHTA and CDR2 FQGNSA. CDR3 size: 14 residues. The trim removed 2 bases at V and 1 base at J, leaving 2 bases unmatched. CDR3 residues: CASSLPSGSYEQYF. CDR3 nucleotide sequence: TGTGCCAGCAGCTTACCTAGCGGATCCTACGAGCAGTACTTC.

The chain employs TRBV12-5 and TRBJ1-1, with 7 bases lining up with TRBD1. Per the germline V gene, CDR1 is LGHNT and CDR2 is FRNRAP. V was clipped by 3 bases and J by 10 bases; unmatched bases: 11. The CDR3 is 14 amino acids. The CDR3 DNA reads as TGTGCTAGTGGTTTTGGGTCGGGAGAGGGGGCAGCTTTCTTT. This gives the protein CASGFGSGEGAAFF.

As DNA, the CDR3 is TGCGCCAGCAGCTTGGTGCCGTCCGGGACTAGCGGGTTATCCTCCTACAATGAGCAGTTCTTC. Its protein is CASSLVPSGTSGLSSYNEQFF. The gene calls are TRBV5-1 and TRBJ2-1, with 12 bases identical to TRBD2. Trimming at V came to 0 bases and at J to 0 bases, leaving 13 bases not matched to a gene. Germline values: CDR1 SGHRS, CDR2 YFSETQ. The CDR3 contains 21 residues.

The genes are TRBV29-1 and TRBJ1-5; no firm D call. Germline assignment: CDR1 SQVTM and CDR2 ANQGSEA. V lost 4 bases and J 4 bases, leaving 11 bases between the germline ends. CDR3 length: 13 amino acids. The CDR3 spells CSVVGQSNQPQHF. The CDR3 region has the DNA TGCAGCGTTGTGGGTCAGAGTAATCAGCCCCAGCATTTT.

The chain is built from TRBV21-1 and TRBJ2-7; no check of the table's D call, TRBD2, against the DNA was made. TRBV21-1 is a listed pseudogene. This CDR3 region has 16 residues. DNA for the CDR3: TGTGCCAGCAGGTGGAGGGGCGATCCGACCTCCTACGAGCAGTACTTC. Its translation is CASRWRGDPTSYEQYF.

This rearrangement joins TRBV25-1 to TRBJ2-6; a possible D gene is TRBD1 (6 bases). Per germline, CDR1 MGHDK and CDR2 SYGVNS. The CDR3 spans 17 residues. The ends were cut back, 7 bases at V and 1 base at J, with 17 bases in the middle. The CDR3 coding sequence is TGTGCCAGCAAGACCGAGACAGGCTATTCTGGGGCCAACGTCCTGACTTTC. Protein: CASKTETGYSGANVLTF.

CDR3 protein: CASSRLLGAQETQYF. CDR3 coding DNA: TGTGCCAGCAGCCGCCTGCTCGGGGCCCAAGAGACCCAGTACTTC. V usage is TRBV27 and J usage is TRBJ2-5; D could derive from TRBD1 or TRBD2 (5 bases each). Germline CDR1 is MNHEY and CDR2 is SMNVEV (reference sequence). V shed 6 bases and J shed 1 base, with 15 bases lying between them. The CDR3 sequence is 15 residues long.

Remarks on this clone: The same CDR3 is also encoded by other DNA sequences in this sample. DNA for the CDR3: TGTGCCAGCAGTTACTCCCGCGACAGGGTCCAGCCCCAGCATTTT. Protein sequence: CASSYSRDRVQPQHF. This chain uses TRBV6-6 with TRBJ1-5; 7 bases are shared with TRBD1. Germline loops: CDR1 MNHNY, CDR2 SVGAGI (reference sequence). CDR3 length equals 15 residues. The ends lost 0 bases at V and 7 bases at J; junction bases unmatched: 6.

The rearrangement uses TRBV7-2 and TRBJ2-7; D is undetermined. V lost 7 bases and J 4 bases, leaving 17 bases between the germline ends. The germline V gene encodes CDR1 SGHTA and CDR2 FQGNSA. This CDR3 has 14 residues. Here the CDR3 DNA reads TGTGCCAGCAAAGGGCGTTCGGGCAGTTACGAGCAGTACTTC. Its protein product is CASKGRSGSYEQYF.

The chain carries TRBV6-5 and TRBJ2-1; TRBD2 is a possible D gene (5 bases). The V gene's germline CDR1 is MNHEY and CDR2 SVGAGI. This CDR3 comprises 12 residues. V lost 1 base and J lost 10, with 8 bases in between. The DNA of the CDR3 is TGTGCCAGCAGTTACTATCCGGGAGAGCAGTTCTTC. Protein: CASSYYPGEQFF.

This clone was recorded only once. The chain links TRBV9 to TRBJ2-1; D remains unclear. The CDR3 totals 13 residues. CDR1 is SGDLS and CDR2 is YYNGEE in the germline V gene. V was pared by 4 bases and J by 2 bases, with 7 bases between. CDR3 amino acids: CASSQTPYNEQFF. The CDR3 DNA sequence: TGTGCCAGCAGCCAAACACCCTACAATGAGCAGTTCTTC.

This clone has only one observation. The chain combines TRBV4-1 with TRBJ2-7; D gene uncertain. CDR1 and CDR2 (germline): MGHRA, YSYEKL. The CDR3 loop spans 13 amino acids. V was shortened by 1 base and J by 2 bases, with 6 bases between the two germline ends. CDR3 protein: CASSQGSAYEQYF. The CDR3 DNA follows: TGCGCCAGCAGCCAAGGGTCAGCCTACGAGCAGTACTTC.